The 23 T cell receptor beta chains in this list originate from one sample, sequenced in a study of blood T cell repertoires in COVID-19. Assay used: immunoSEQ multiplex PCR; TCRdb lists only in-frame clones, some missing. The table records fewer than 350,000 clones, roughly 93% of them present only once. Sequencing input: PBMCs or T cells enriched from blood (not recorded which). These receptors were obtained from a woman in her thirties or forties with acute COVID-19.

The rearrangement uses TRBV27 and TRBJ1-2, with TRBD1 matching 7 bases. The CDR3 extends over 16 amino acids. J was trimmed by 2 bases and V by 2 bases; bases with no gene match: 8. The V gene's germline CDR1 is MNHEY and CDR2 SMNVEV (reference sequence). The CDR3 bases are TGTGCCAGCAGTTTAAAGCCCGGGACAGACAACTATGGCTACACCTTC. As protein: CASSLKPGTDNYGYTF.

This sequence joins TRBV6-1 and TRBJ2-7; D is undetermined. The V end was cut by 2 bases, the J end by 3 bases, with 5 bases between. Germline loops: CDR1 MNHNS, CDR2 SASEGT. The CDR3 length is 12 residues. The chain's CDR3 is CASSEHIYEQYF. The CDR3 DNA reads TGTGCCAGCAGTGAACACATCTACGAGCAGTACTTC.

V gene TRBV7-3 combines with J gene TRBJ1-3; D remains ambiguous. This CDR3 region has 15 residues. Trimming shortened V by 0 bases and J by 2 bases, and 8 bases separated the two germline ends. Per the germline V gene, CDR1 is SGHTA and CDR2 is FQGTGA. In nucleotides, the CDR3 is TGTGCCAGCAGCTTAACGGCCGGGGCTGGAAACACCATATATTTT. The encoded protein is CASSLTAGAGNTIYF.

The chain joins TRBV4-1 to TRBJ2-3; 9 bases map to TRBD2. CDR3 length: 15 residues. V lost 4 bases to trimming and J lost 4 bases; unmatched junction nucleotides: 6. CDR1 MGHRA and CDR2 YSYEKL come from the germline V gene. CDR3: CASSLLAGAPDTQYF. The CDR3 DNA reads TGCGCCAGCAGCCTTTTAGCGGGAGCTCCAGATACGCAGTATTTT.

DNA of the CDR3: TGTGCCAGCAGTGAAGACAGTCACTCTGGAAACACCATATATTTT. Its protein is CASSEDSHSGNTIYF. The chain recombines TRBV9 with TRBJ1-3; weak D call: TRBD1 (5 bases). Trimming cost V 5 bases and J 0 bases, with 12 bases left between them. CDR3 length: 15 amino acids. Germline-derived CDR1 and CDR2 are SGDLS and YYNGEE.

This clone has a single count. The chain couples TRBV2 to TRBJ2-5; 8 nucleotides align to TRBD2. Germline V lookup: CDR1 SNHLY, CDR2 FYNNEI. After removal of 6 bases from V and 5 bases from J, the junction contained 8 bases not matched to a gene. CDR3 size: 14 residues. CDR3 nucleotides: TGTGCCAGCAGGGGGACTAGAATCCCCGAGACCCAGTACTTC. As protein: CASRGTRIPETQYF. The full variable domain, completed using reference TRBV2 and TRBJ2-5, is EPEVTQTPSHQVTQMGQEVILRCVPISNHLYFYWYRQILGQKVEFLVSFYNNEISEKSEIFDDQFSVERPDGSNFTLKIRSTKLEDSAMYFCASRGTRIPETQYFGPGTRLLVL.

The rearrangement uses TRBV6-6 and TRBJ2-3; 7 bases fit TRBD2. V gave up 6 bases and J gave up 6 bases; unmatched junction bases: 15. From germline, CDR1 is MNHNY and CDR2 SVGAGI (reference sequence). This CDR3 spans 16 amino acids. CDR3 region: CASRAPASGSLDTQYF. The DNA for the CDR3 is TGTGCCAGCAGGGCCCCGGCTAGCGGCAGCCTTGATACGCAGTATTTT.

This clone is a singleton in its sample. The genes are TRBV24-1 and TRBJ2-2; D is uncertain. CDR3 length: 14 residues. The V and J ends lost 5 bases and 2 bases respectively, with 8 bases between them. Per germline, CDR1 KGHDR and CDR2 SFDVKD. The CDR3 loop reads CATSGRLNTGELFF. CDR3 bases: TGTGCCACCAGTGGGAGACTTAACACCGGGGAGCTGTTTTTT.

V gene TRBV3-1 (or the pseudogene TRBV3-2) combines with J gene TRBJ2-3; 8 bases fit TRBD2. V trimming: 4 bases; J trimming: 1 base; junction bases outside the gene matches: 19. The CDR3 has 20 residues. CDR1 and CDR2 from the germline V gene are LGHDT and YNNKEL (reference sequence). The DNA for the CDR3 is TGTGCCAGCAGCCCCAAGAATATTCCGGGACTAGTTTGGGGCACAGATACGCAGTATTTT. Its protein product is CASSPKNIPGLVWGTDTQYF.

The chain couples TRBV5-1 to TRBJ2-5; tentative D call: TRBD1 (6 bases). Per germline, CDR1 SGHRS and CDR2 YFSETQ. V was pared by 4 bases and J by 2 bases, with 18 bases between. The CDR3 length is 16 residues. The CDR3 DNA reads as TGCGCCAGCAGCAACGTACAGGGTGGGAAGCAAGAGACCCAGTACTTC. As protein: CASSNVQGGKQETQYF. Based on the CDR3 plus reference TRBV5-1 and TRBJ2-5, the full variable domain is KAGVTQTPRYLIKTRGQQVTLSCSPISGHRSVSWYQQTPGQGLQFLFEYFSETQRNKGNFPGRFSGRQFSNSRSEMNVSTLELGDSALYLCASSNVQGGKQETQYFGPGTRLLVL.

The rearrangement links TRBV28 to TRBJ1-5; unclear D gene. Germline-derived CDR1 and CDR2 are MDHEN and SYDVKM. The CDR3 sequence is 12 residues long. V shed 3 bases and J shed 10 bases, with 10 bases lying between them. CDR3 sequence reads: CASSLGVGPQHF. The CDR3 DNA sequence: TGTGCCAGCAGTTTGGGCGTCGGTCCCCAGCATTTT.

The V call is TRBV7-3, the J call TRBJ2-3; TRBD1 matches 7 bases. This CDR3 is built from 13 residues. The V segment lost 4 bases and the J segment 8 bases; nucleotides outside the gene matches: 6. Germline V lookup: CDR1 SGHTA, CDR2 FQGTGA. The CDR3 spells CASSSLPGGTQYF. The DNA of the CDR3 is TGTGCCAGCAGCTCACTCCCAGGGGGTACGCAGTATTTT.

Only one count was recorded for this clone. The rearrangement joins TRBV7-9 to TRBJ1-2; no firm D call. The V gene's germline CDR1 is SEHNR and CDR2 FQNEAQ (reference sequence). Trimming pared 6 bases from V and 5 bases from J, leaving 19 bases between. The CDR3 contains 15 residues. DNA of the CDR3: TGTGCCAGCAGTAACCGTCGCACAGAAGAATATGGCTACACCTTC. Amino acids: CASSNRRTEEYGYTF.

The genes are TRBV4-1 and TRBJ2-1; possible D gene TRBD1, 6 bases. In germline, CDR1 is MGHRA, CDR2 YSYEKL. Trimming cost V 6 bases and J 7 bases, with 16 bases left between them. The length of the CDR3 is 14 residues. CDR3 nucleotides: TGCGCCAGCAGAAGCCGGGACAAAGGAAATGAGCAGTTCTTC. It codes for CASRSRDKGNEQFF.

The V and J genes are TRBV5-6 and TRBJ2-7, with 12 nucleotides matching TRBD2. Germline V CDR1 and CDR2: SGHDT, YYEEEE. The CDR3 totals 15 residues. Trimming cost V 4 bases and J 5 bases; bases outside gene matches: 7. The CDR3 reads CASSLRTSGTDEQYF. DNA for the CDR3: TGTGCCAGCAGCCTCCGGACTAGCGGGACGGACGAGCAGTACTTC.

J is TRBJ2-7 and V is TRBV30; the D is unclear. The CDR3 totals 12 residues. The germline V gene encodes CDR1 GTSNPN and CDR2 SVGIG (reference sequence). V dropped 4 bases and J dropped 0 bases, with 7 bases sitting between them. The CDR3 region has the DNA TGTGCCTGGAATGGGCCCTCCTACGAGCAGTACTTC. It specifies CAWNGPSYEQYF.

This chain connects TRBV3-1 (or the pseudogene TRBV3-2) to TRBJ1-4; weak D call: TRBD1 (6 bases). Germline lookup yields CDR1 LGHDT and CDR2 YNNKEL (reference sequence). This CDR3 region has 14 residues. The ends were cut back, 6 bases at V and 4 bases at J, with 12 bases in the middle. In DNA form, the CDR3 reads TGTGCCAGCAGTCAGGACAGCATTAATGAAAAACTGTTTTTT. It encodes CASSQDSINEKLFF.

J is TRBJ2-2 and V is TRBV28, with a weak D call TRBD2 (6 bases). There are 15 residues in the CDR3. The V end lost 4 bases, the J end lost 5 bases, and 14 bases lay between the germline ends. The germline gives CDR1 MDHEN, CDR2 SYDVKM. The CDR3 DNA reads as TGTGCCAGCAGTTCCCACACTGGGGGGACCGGGGAGCTGTTTTTT. Translating gives CASSSHTGGTGELFF.

The chain couples TRBV11-2 to TRBJ2-5, with D possibly being TRBD1 (5 bases). V dropped 1 base and J dropped 7 bases, with 10 bases sitting between them. There are 13 residues in the CDR3. CDR1 is SGHAT and CDR2 is FQNNGV in the germline V gene. CDR3 DNA sequence: TGTGCCAGCAGCTTAGGGCAAGGGGTGACCCAGTACTTC. Translated, it gives CASSLGQGVTQYF.

CDR3 nucleotide sequence: TGTGCCAGCAGCGTAGGTCCCAATTACGAGCAGTACTTC. This encodes CASSVGPNYEQYF. V usage is TRBV9 and J usage is TRBJ2-7; D not certain. Germline CDR1 and CDR2: SGDLS and YYNGEE. V shed 0 bases and J shed 4 bases, with 8 bases lying between them. The CDR3 runs to 13 residues.

The chain couples TRBV5-8 to TRBJ2-1; D possibly corresponds to TRBD2 (6 bases). The CDR3 consists of 15 residues. The V gene's germline CDR1 is SGHTS and CDR2 YDEGEE. V dropped 2 bases and J dropped 2 bases, with 11 bases sitting between them. CDR3 in DNA: TGTGCCAGCAGCTTTACTGGCGGGACCTACAATGAGCAGTTCTTC. Its translation is CASSFTGGTYNEQFF.

The CDR3 DNA reads TGTGCCAGCAGTTACGAGGGATCACGGGGCTACACCTTC. It translates to CASSYEGSRGYTF. The rearrangement joins TRBV6-5 to TRBJ1-2; the D is unclear. This CDR3 spans 13 amino acids. Germline CDR1 MNHEY, CDR2 SVGAGI. V was pared by 2 bases and J by 8 bases, with 12 bases between.

This clone appeared a single time. This rearrangement joins TRBV7-2 to TRBJ2-3; TRBD2 might be the D (5 bases). V was trimmed by 1 base and J by 2 bases, leaving 16 bases between them. The CDR3 is 17 amino acids. Germline V gene data show CDR1 as SGHTA and CDR2 as FQGNSA. The DNA for the CDR3 is TGTGCCAGCAGCTTAGGCGGGCTAGCCCAACCCACAGATACGCAGTATTTT. Translating it yields CASSLGGLAQPTDTQYF. The full variable domain, with the rest looked up from reference TRBV7-2 and TRBJ2-3, is GAGVSQSPSNKVTEKGKDVELRCDPISGHTALYWYRQSLGQGLEFLIYFQGNSAPDKSGLPSDRFSAERTGGSVSTLTIQRTQQEDSAVYLCASSLGGLAQPTDTQYFGPGTRLTVL.